This T cell receptor (beta chain) stems from a study of cytomegalovirus exposure and HLA in healthy donors. The CDR3 runs 13 residues. CDR1 and CDR2 from the germline V gene are SQVTM and ANQGSEA. Trimming shortened V by 3 bases and J by 0 bases, and 8 bases separated the two germline ends. PCR primers comprised 60 Vbeta and 13 Jbeta primers. Profiled with immunoSEQ multiplex PCR; TCRdb holds only in-frame clones, not every one. This repertoire shows about 59,000 clones, about 80% found once; its top ten account for 1.7%. Sequenced: PBMCs. This TCR was recovered from a man in his forties or fifties in good health and CMV-seronegative. J is TRBJ1-1 and V is TRBV29-1; a possible D gene is TRBD1 (6 bases). The CDR3 DNA follows: TGCAGCGTTGACCAGGGGTTGAACACTGAAGCTTTCTTT. This gives the protein CSVDQGLNTEAFF.